This TCR beta chain comes out of a study of technical replicates of blood from several donors. Clones were sequenced by immunoSEQ multiplex PCR, and TCRdb holds only the in-frame ones, with some missing. The sample comprises around 100,000 clones, around 96% of which are singletons, and roughly 0.33% rests with the top ten. V lost 4 bases and J 0 bases, leaving 15 bases between the germline ends. Per germline, CDR1 SEHNR and CDR2 FQNEAQ (reference sequence). The CDR3 extends over 16 amino acids. The rearrangement joins TRBV7-9 to TRBJ2-5; tentative D call: TRBD2 (6 bases). The sequenced sample was T cells isolated from PBMCs. The receptor comes from a human donor in good health. The chain's CDR3 is CASSYIRDLYQETQYF. The CDR3 DNA reads TGTGCCAGCAGCTATATACGGGACTTGTACCAAGAGACCCAGTACTTC.